This T cell receptor beta chain derives from a study of T and B cells in COVID-19 patients. V was trimmed by 7 bases and J by 6 bases, leaving 14 bases between them. Germline loops: CDR1 SGHAT, CDR2 FQDESV (reference sequence). This CDR3 is built from 13 residues. Multiplex PCR with BIOMED2 TRB-A/B primer pools amplified TRB rearrangements. One entry per CDR3 protein results from TCRdb running MiXCR on the multiplex PCR reads. The sample has approximately 26,000 distinct CDR3 sequences, over 25% seen once; the top ten hold roughly 1.7%. TRB was amplified from about 250-500 ng of blood genomic DNA. This sequence joins TRBV11-1 and TRBJ2-3; D remains ambiguous. The sample consisted of blood. This receptor was obtained from a human donor who had recovered from COVID-19. This chain's CDR3 is CASTPGVADTQYF. The CDR3 nucleotides are TGTGCCAGCACCCCCGGAGTTGCGGATACGCAGTATTTT.